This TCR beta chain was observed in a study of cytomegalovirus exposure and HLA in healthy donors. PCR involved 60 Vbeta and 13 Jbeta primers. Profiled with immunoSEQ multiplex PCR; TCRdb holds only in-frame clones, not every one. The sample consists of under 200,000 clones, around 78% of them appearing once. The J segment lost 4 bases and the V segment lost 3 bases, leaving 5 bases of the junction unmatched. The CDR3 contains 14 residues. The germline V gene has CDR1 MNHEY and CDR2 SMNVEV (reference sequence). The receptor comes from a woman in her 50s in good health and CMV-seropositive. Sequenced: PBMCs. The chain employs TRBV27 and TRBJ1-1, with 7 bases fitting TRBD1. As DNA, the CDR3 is TGTGCCAGCAGTTTCGACAGGGCAGGCACTGAAGCTTTCTTT. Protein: CASSFDRAGTEAFF.